The 26 T cell receptor beta chains below all came from one sample that was sequenced in a study of T cell clonality in common variable immunodeficiency. Overall study results and limits: Reportedly, TCR beta sequences from common variable immunodeficiency showed fewer deletions and N-nucleotide insertions.

These TCRs are of unknown antigen specificity. TCRdb keeps only in-frame clones here, not all; method: immunoSEQ multiplex PCR. The table lists roughly 5,000 clones, no singletons, with approximately 15% in the top ten. The sample taken for sequencing was peripheral blood mononuclear cells. The receptors were gathered from a human donor with common variable immunodeficiency.

This clone was counted only a few times. The observed sequence ends 3 residues before the CDR3 terminus, with the missing tail filled in from the germline J gene. The chain recombines TRBV2 with TRBJ1-6, with D perhaps matching TRBD1 (6 bases). This CDR3 is 17 amino acids long. V dropped 5 bases and J dropped 6 bases, with 20 bases sitting between them. The germline V gene has CDR1 SNHLY and CDR2 FYNNEI. Partial CDR3 DNA: TGTGCCAGCAGTCTCACAGGGTCCCACGAATTTAATTCACCC. This gives the protein CASSLTGSHEFNSP. The CDR3 reads in full as CASSLTGSHEFNSPLHF.

As concerns this clone: Read data end 3 residues before the CDR3 end; the end is taken from the germline J gene. The chain is built from TRBV19 and TRBJ2-3, with 9 bases identical to TRBD2. Per germline, CDR1 LNHDA and CDR2 SQIVND (reference sequence). The CDR3 runs 16 residues. The V gene end was trimmed by 2 bases and the J gene end by 0 bases; junction bases not matched to a gene: 3. CDR3 loop: CASSIRLAASTDTQYF. Partial CDR3 DNA: TGTGCCAGTAGTATAAGACTAGCGGCTAGCACAGATACG.

This clone appeared many times. Read coverage stops 3 residues before the CDR3 terminus; the germline J gene supplies the remainder. The J gene is TRBJ2-3, the V gene TRBV2; D ambiguous. The V end was cut by 7 bases, the J end by 3 bases, with 5 bases between. This CDR3 is built from 11 residues. Germline V gene lookup returns CDR1 SNHLY and CDR2 FYNNEI. CDR3 sequence reads: CASTRTDTQYF. The sequenced part of the CDR3 DNA is TGTGCCAGCACCCGTACAGATACG.

A note on this clone: The read gets to within 3 residues of the CDR3 end, and the germline J gene fills in the rest. This chain uses TRBV6-1 with TRBJ2-7; D not certain. This CDR3 is built from 13 residues. V was shortened by 2 bases and J by 0 bases, with 5 bases between the two germline ends. Germline loops: CDR1 MNHNS, CDR2 SASEGT. CDR3 sequence reads: CASSEQISYEQYF. Incomplete CDR3 DNA: TGTGCCAGCAGTGAACAAATCTCCTACGAG.

This clone was seen many times. Read coverage stops 3 residues before the CDR3 terminus; the germline J gene supplies the remainder. The gene calls are TRBV5-1 and TRBJ2-2, with 8 bases identical to TRBD1. The CDR3 loop spans 16 amino acids. V lost 3 bases to trimming and J lost 1 base; unmatched junction nucleotides: 5. The V gene's germline CDR1 is SGHRS and CDR2 YFSETQ. The chain's CDR3 is CASSSSGGRNTGELFF. The DNA read from the CDR3 is TGCGCCAGCAGCTCGTCAGGGGGCAGGAACACCGGGGAG. Full variable domain (outside the CDR3, taken from reference TRBV5-1 and TRBJ2-2): KAGVTQTPRYLIKTRGQQVTLSCSPISGHRSVSWYQQTPGQGLQFLFEYFSETQRNKGNFPGRFSGRQFSNSRSEMNVSTLELGDSALYLCASSSSGGRNTGELFFGEGSRLTVL.

This clone was recorded a few times. The read gets to within 3 residues of the CDR3 end, and the germline J gene fills in the rest. The genes are TRBV23-1 and TRBJ2-7; D unresolved. TRBV23-1 is reported as an ORF; its role is uncertain. V lost 0 bases, J lost 4 bases, and 16 bases lay in between. The CDR3 length is 16 residues. CDR3 residues: CASSQSPLRSGYEQYF. The covered CDR3 bases are TGCGCCAGCAGTCAATCGCCCCTCAGGAGTGGGTACGAG.

This clone occurred many times. The CDR3 region is CASSSTSSGNTIYF. CDR3 DNA (partial): TGCGCCAGCAGCTCAACCAGCTCTGGAAACACC. This chain connects TRBV5-1 to TRBJ1-3, with D uncertain. The DNA ends 3 residues before the CDR3 does, and the rest of the CDR3 is filled in from the germline J gene. Per the germline V gene, CDR1 is SGHRS and CDR2 is YFSETQ. The V gene lost 3 bases and the J gene lost 0 bases, with 7 bases spanning the gap. CDR3 size: 14 residues.

This clone occurred a few times. The DNA read from the CDR3 is TGTGCCAGTAGTCCCAGAAACCGGGACAGGATCGACTCCTACGAG. This encodes CASSPRNRDRIDSYE. The full-length CDR3 reads as CASSPRNRDRIDSYEQYF. The chain carries TRBV19 and TRBJ2-7; 8 bases match TRBD1. The read terminates 3 residues ahead of where the CDR3 ends, so the germline J gene completes it. This CDR3 is 18 amino acids long. Germline CDR1 and CDR2: LNHDA and SQIVND (reference sequence). J gave up 0 bases and V 5 bases, and 15 bases lay outside the gene matches.

A remark on this clone: Read coverage stops 3 residues before the CDR3 terminus; the germline J gene supplies the remainder. This rearrangement joins TRBV19 to TRBJ2-5; D ambiguous. Per germline, CDR1 LNHDA and CDR2 SQIVND (reference sequence). Trimming took off 5 bases at V and 5 bases at J, with 12 bases between the two ends. CDR3 length: 13 residues. The DNA read from the CDR3 is TGTGCCAGTAGTCAGGTTGGGTGGGAGACC. It is translated as CASSQVGWET. The full CDR3 protein reads CASSQVGWETQYF. Using reference TRBV19 and TRBJ2-5 for the parts outside the CDR3, the full variable domain is DGGITQSPKYLFRKEGQNVTLSCEQNLNHDAMYWYRQDPGQGLRLIYYSQIVNDFQKGDIAEGYSVSREKKESFPLTVTSAQKNPTAFYLCASSQVGWETQYFGPGTRLLVL.

With regard to this clone: The read finishes 3 residues shy of the CDR3 end, and the germline J gene is used to complete it. The genes are TRBV2 and TRBJ2-7, with a possible D match to TRBD2 (5 bases). CDR1 and CDR2 (germline): SNHLY, FYNNEI. The V and J ends lost 8 bases and 4 bases respectively, with 9 bases between them. This CDR3 is 11 amino acids long. The sequenced part of the CDR3 DNA is TGTGCCAGCTTCCTAGCATACGAG. This sequence encodes CASFLAYE. The whole CDR3 region reads CASFLAYEQYF.

In this sample, this clone turned up a few times. The read ends 3 residues shy of where the CDR3 ends; the end is completed using the germline J gene. The chain carries TRBV19 and TRBJ1-5, with a possible D match to TRBD1 (5 bases). Germline values: CDR1 LNHDA, CDR2 SQIVND (reference sequence). Trimming took 3 bases from V and 1 from J, leaving 10 bases between them. The CDR3 covers 15 residues. The CDR3 here is CASSISQGSNQPQHF. The part of the CDR3 DNA that was read is TGTGCCAGTAGTATCTCCCAGGGAAGCAATCAGCCC.

This clone has just a few counts. The read falls 3 residues short of the CDR3 end, and the missing part is taken from the germline J gene. The rearrangement links TRBV7-9 to TRBJ2-5; 10 nucleotides align to TRBD2. Germline CDR1 SEHNR, CDR2 FQNEAQ (reference sequence). The CDR3 is 14 residues long. The junction had 3 bases not matched to a gene; V was cut back by 3 bases and J by 5 bases. The CDR3 spells CASSFGSGGETQYF. The DNA read from the CDR3 is TGTGCCAGCAGCTTCGGTAGCGGGGGGGAGACC.

A few counts support this clone. From the germline J gene comes the end of the CDR3, since the read stops 3 residues before it. The chain couples TRBV7-2 to TRBJ2-3; D may be TRBD1 (5 bases). Germline lookup yields CDR1 SGHTA and CDR2 FQGNSA. V dropped 1 base and J dropped 6 bases, with 14 bases sitting between them. The CDR3 has 15 residues. The chain's CDR3 is CASSLVQGQVDTQYF. The sequenced CDR3 bases are TGTGCCAGCAGCTTAGTCCAGGGTCAGGTGGATACG.

This clone was counted between two and nine times. The covered CDR3 bases are TGTGCCAGCTCTTGGAGGGGGTCTGAACAAGAGACC. Its protein is CASSWRGSEQET. The CDR3 in its entirety is CASSWRGSEQETQYF. The J gene is TRBJ2-5, the V gene TRBV7-2, with D tentatively TRBD1 or TRBD2 (6 bases each). The read is 3 residues too short to cover the CDR3 end, so that end is filled in from the germline J gene. The V gene's germline CDR1 is SGHTA and CDR2 FQGNSA. The CDR3 extends over 15 amino acids. The germline V and J ends were trimmed by 8 bases and 2 bases, with 18 bases remaining between them.

This clone appeared many times. The read terminates 3 residues ahead of where the CDR3 ends, so the germline J gene completes it. The chain links TRBV7-2 to TRBJ1-1; D uncertain. V dropped 5 bases and J dropped 7 bases, with 11 bases sitting between them. The CDR3 covers 12 residues. Germline values: CDR1 SGHTA, CDR2 FQGNSA. The CDR3 loop is CASSTDTIEAFF. Partial CDR3 DNA: TGTGCCAGCAGCACAGACACAATTGAA.

This clone was detected ten times or more. The read terminates 3 residues ahead of where the CDR3 ends, so the germline J gene completes it. The chain has TRBV29-1 and TRBJ2-2, with D perhaps TRBD1 (6 bases). Trimming took off 3 bases at V and 1 base at J, with 9 bases between the two ends. Germline CDR1 and CDR2: SQVTM and ANQGSEA. The CDR3 totals 14 residues. The CDR3 DNA, read in part, is TGCAGCGTTGAGTCCAGGGGGAACACCGGGGAG. This sequence encodes CSVESRGNTGE. From start to end, the CDR3 is CSVESRGNTGELFF.

Note on this clone: Read coverage stops 3 residues before the CDR3 terminus; the germline J gene supplies the remainder. At the DNA level, this CDR3 is encoded by other sequences in the same sample as well. The chain employs TRBV7-6 and TRBJ2-7; 13 bases are shared with TRBD2. This CDR3 has 16 residues. V lost 5 bases to trimming and J lost 1 base; unmatched junction nucleotides: 5. CDR1 and CDR2 (germline): SGHVS, FNYEAQ. The sequenced part of the CDR3 DNA is TGTGCCAGCAGCCTAGAGGGACTAGCGGGATCCTACGAG. The encoded protein is CASSLEGLAGSYE. The full CDR3 sequence reads CASSLEGLAGSYEQYF. Full variable domain (remainder filled in from reference TRBV7-6 and TRBJ2-7): GAGVSQSPRYKVTKRGQDVALRCDPISGHVSLYWYRQALGQGPEFLTYFNYEAQQDKSGLPNDRFSAERPEGSISTLTIQRTEQRDSAMYRCASSLEGLAGSYEQYFGPGTRLTVT.

This clone was observed at least ten times. From the germline J gene comes the end of the CDR3, since the read stops 3 residues before it. The J gene is TRBJ2-2, the V gene TRBV12-3 or TRBV12-4, with D perhaps TRBD2 (7 bases). Trimming pared 5 bases from V and 4 bases from J, leaving 14 bases between. The CDR3 sequence is 15 residues long. The sequenced CDR3 bases are TGTGCCAGCAGTAGGGGGGGAGTCGGCACCGGGGAG. Its translation is CASSRGGVGTGE. The whole CDR3 is CASSRGGVGTGELFF.

Worth noting for this clone: The observed sequence ends 3 residues before the CDR3 terminus, with the missing tail filled in from the germline J gene. The V call is TRBV5-1, the J call TRBJ2-7; weak D call: TRBD1 (6 bases). The CDR3 consists of 15 residues. Trimming removed 0 bases from V and 3 bases from J, with 13 bases in between. From germline, CDR1 is SGHRS and CDR2 YFSETQ. The sequenced CDR3 bases are TGCGCCAGCAGCTTGGAGACAGGTACCTACTACGAG. Translation gives CASSLETGTYYE. The CDR3 in full is CASSLETGTYYEQYF.

Regarding this clone: The read comes to an end 3 residues before the CDR3 does, leaving the germline J gene to fill in the end. The chain links TRBV7-6 to TRBJ2-5; 11 nucleotides match TRBD2. Germline V gene lookup returns CDR1 SGHVS and CDR2 FNYEAQ. The CDR3 is made up of 15 amino acids. V was clipped by 2 bases and J by 3 bases; unmatched bases: 2. The CDR3 reads CASSLMTSGEETQYF. Incomplete CDR3 DNA: TGTGCCAGCAGCTTAATGACTAGCGGGGAAGAGACC.

To note about this clone: The read ends 3 residues early relative to the CDR3; the germline J gene fills the gap. The rearrangement joins TRBV19 to TRBJ1-2; D gene unclear. The CDR3 loop spans 16 amino acids. Germline lookup yields CDR1 LNHDA and CDR2 SQIVND (reference sequence). The part of the CDR3 DNA that was read is TGTGCCAGTAGTATTTTTGCGGGAGGGCATGGCGGCGAG. This codes for CASSIFAGGHGGE. The entire CDR3 protein reads CASSIFAGGHGGEYTF. Full variable domain (outside the CDR3, taken from reference TRBV19 and TRBJ1-2): DGGITQSPKYLFRKEGQNVTLSCEQNLNHDAMYWYRQDPGQGLRLIYYSQIVNDFQKGDIAEGYSVSREKKESFPLTVTSAQKNPTAFYLCASSIFAGGHGGEYTFGSGTRLTVV.

Within the sample, this clone is medium-sized. CDR3 bases read: TGTGCCAGCAGTTTGACAGGCGGGGGGGCCGGGAATGAG. This gives the protein CASSLTGGGAGNE. The whole CDR3 sequence reads CASSLTGGGAGNEQFF. V usage is TRBV12-3 or TRBV12-4 and J usage is TRBJ2-1, with 9 bases matching TRBD2. The observed sequence ends 3 residues before the CDR3 terminus, with the missing tail filled in from the germline J gene. V lost 3 bases to trimming and J lost 7 bases; unmatched junction nucleotides: 10. This CDR3 has 16 amino acids.

In its sample, this clone was seen a few times. The read falls 3 residues short of the CDR3 end, and the missing part is taken from the germline J gene. This chain links TRBV7-9 with TRBJ2-7; 7 positions agree with TRBD2. Trimming at V came to 5 bases and at J to 6 bases, leaving 7 bases not matched to a gene. Germline loops: CDR1 SEHNR, CDR2 FQNEAQ (reference sequence). The CDR3 covers 13 residues. CDR3 bases read: TGTGCCAGCAGCCCGGGGGGACCGGGCGAG. Its protein product is CASSPGGPGE. The full CDR3 protein reads CASSPGGPGEQYF.

At least ten counts were recorded for this clone. From the germline J gene comes the end of the CDR3, since the read stops 3 residues before it. The J gene is TRBJ1-5, the V gene TRBV28; a weak D match, TRBD1 (5 bases). The V gene lost 4 bases and the J gene lost 7 bases, with 14 bases spanning the gap. This CDR3 has 14 amino acids. Germline V gene sequence: CDR1 MDHEN, CDR2 SYDVKM. This CDR3 reads CASSSQGGRQPQHF. CDR3 DNA, as far as it was read: TGTGCCAGCAGTTCCCAGGGAGGGCGCCAGCCC.

This clone was observed a handful of times. The read gets to within 3 residues of the CDR3 end, and the germline J gene fills in the rest. This rearrangement joins TRBV18 to TRBJ2-1; 7 nucleotides align to TRBD2. The V gene end was trimmed by 2 bases and the J gene end by 7 bases; junction bases not matched to a gene: 8. Germline lookup yields CDR1 KGHSH and CDR2 LQKENI. CDR3 size: 15 residues. The DNA read from the CDR3 is TGTGCCAGCTCACCAAGACTAGCAGAGGGTAATGAG. Its translation is CASSPRLAEGNE. The full CDR3 is CASSPRLAEGNEQFF. Combining the CDR3 with reference TRBV18 and TRBJ2-1 gives the whole variable domain NAGVMQNPRHLVRRRGQEARLRCSPMKGHSHVYWYRQLPEEGLKFMVYLQKENIIDESGMPKERFSAEFPKEGPSILRIQQVVRGDSAAYFCASSPRLAEGNEQFFGPGTRLTVL.

Remarks on this clone: The read gets to within 3 residues of the CDR3 end, and the germline J gene fills in the rest. The V gene is TRBV18, the J gene TRBJ2-7, with TRBD1 matching over 11 bases. This CDR3 has 17 residues. V shed 4 bases, J shed 4 bases, and the junction held 12 bases outside the gene matches. CDR1 is KGHSH, CDR2 LQKENI, per germline. CDR3 sequence reads: CASSRSPRTGGEYEQYF. The DNA read from the CDR3 is TGTGCCAGCTCACGTTCCCCCCGGACAGGGGGCGAGTACGAG.